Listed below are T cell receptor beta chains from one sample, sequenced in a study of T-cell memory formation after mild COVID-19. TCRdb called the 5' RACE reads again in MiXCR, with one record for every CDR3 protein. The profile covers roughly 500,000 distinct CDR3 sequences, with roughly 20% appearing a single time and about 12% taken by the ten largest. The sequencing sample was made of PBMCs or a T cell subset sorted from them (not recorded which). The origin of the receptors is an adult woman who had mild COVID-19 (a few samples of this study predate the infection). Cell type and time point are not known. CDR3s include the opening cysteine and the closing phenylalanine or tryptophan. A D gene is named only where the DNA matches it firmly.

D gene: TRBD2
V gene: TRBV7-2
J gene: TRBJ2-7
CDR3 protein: CASSRGLAGGYEQYF

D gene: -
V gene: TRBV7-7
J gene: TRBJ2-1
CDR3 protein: CASSPNYNGEQFF

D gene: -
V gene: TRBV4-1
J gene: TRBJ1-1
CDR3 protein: CASSHPSGRLNTEAFF

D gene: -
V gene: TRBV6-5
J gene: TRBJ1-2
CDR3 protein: CASSSTTVQVYGYTF

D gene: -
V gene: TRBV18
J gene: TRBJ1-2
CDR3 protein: CASSPPYGYGYTF

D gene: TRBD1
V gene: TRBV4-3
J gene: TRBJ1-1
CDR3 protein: CASSQDGGQGENTEAFF

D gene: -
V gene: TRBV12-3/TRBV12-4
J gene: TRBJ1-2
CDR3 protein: CASSSGLIAYGYTF

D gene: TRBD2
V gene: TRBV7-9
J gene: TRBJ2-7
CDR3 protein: CASSSSGGPQEQYF

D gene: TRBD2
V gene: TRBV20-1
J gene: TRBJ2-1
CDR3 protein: CSASSASGTINEQFF

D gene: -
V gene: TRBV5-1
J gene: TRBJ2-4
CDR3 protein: CASSLTSNGAKNIQYF

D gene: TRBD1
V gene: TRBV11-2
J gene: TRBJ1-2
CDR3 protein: CASSSLSGTGNGYTF

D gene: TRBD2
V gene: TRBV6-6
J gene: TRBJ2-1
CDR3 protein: CASPPEVGGVYNEQFF

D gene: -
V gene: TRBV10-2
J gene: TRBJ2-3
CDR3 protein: CASTLDWSTDTQYF

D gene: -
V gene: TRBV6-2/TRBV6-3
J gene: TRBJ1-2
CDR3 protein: CATRTASAYGYTF

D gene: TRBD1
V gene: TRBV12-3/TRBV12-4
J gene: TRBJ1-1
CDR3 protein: CASSSKTGGYMNTEAFF

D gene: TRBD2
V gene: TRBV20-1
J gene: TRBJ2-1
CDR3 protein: CSARDLSHPSGGDNEQFF

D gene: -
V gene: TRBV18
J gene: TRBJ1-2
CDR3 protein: CASSPNGVRYGYTF

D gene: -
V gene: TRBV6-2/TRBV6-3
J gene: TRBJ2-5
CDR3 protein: CASSQGWAQYF

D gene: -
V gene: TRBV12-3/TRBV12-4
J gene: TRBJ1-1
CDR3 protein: CASSGGPEAFF

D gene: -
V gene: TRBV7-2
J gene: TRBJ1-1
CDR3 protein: CASSLAGTYTEAFF

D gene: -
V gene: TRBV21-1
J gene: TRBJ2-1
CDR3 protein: CARGYRRFF

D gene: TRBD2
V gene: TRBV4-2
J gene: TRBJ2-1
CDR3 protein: CASSQALAGSYNEQFF

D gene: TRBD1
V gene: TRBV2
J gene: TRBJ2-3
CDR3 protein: CASSTSGGNTQYF

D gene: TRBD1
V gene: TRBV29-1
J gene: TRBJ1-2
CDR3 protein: CSVEDWDRLNYGYTF

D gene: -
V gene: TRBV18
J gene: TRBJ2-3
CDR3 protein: CASSPLGAIRTDTQYF

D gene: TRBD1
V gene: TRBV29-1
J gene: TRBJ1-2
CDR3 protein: CSVVGRDRVYGYTF

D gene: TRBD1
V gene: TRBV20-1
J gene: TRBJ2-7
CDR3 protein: CSSSTGGVSPKQYF

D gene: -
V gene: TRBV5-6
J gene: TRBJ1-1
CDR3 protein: CASSPTMNTEAFF

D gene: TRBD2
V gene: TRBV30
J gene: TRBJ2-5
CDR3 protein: CAWSVQSSGSTQYF

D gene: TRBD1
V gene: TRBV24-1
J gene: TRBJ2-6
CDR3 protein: CATSESRGLLGANVLTF

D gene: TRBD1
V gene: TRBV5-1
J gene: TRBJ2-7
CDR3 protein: CASSLSGQGRSEQYF

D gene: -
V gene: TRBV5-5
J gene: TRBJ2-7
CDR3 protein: CASSSTGTHEQYF

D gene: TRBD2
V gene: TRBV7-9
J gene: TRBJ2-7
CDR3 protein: CASSLTGLARISYEQYF

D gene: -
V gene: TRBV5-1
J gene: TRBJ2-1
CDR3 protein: CASRIEGKSYNEQFF

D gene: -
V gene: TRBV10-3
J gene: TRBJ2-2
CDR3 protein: CAISERQATNTGELFF

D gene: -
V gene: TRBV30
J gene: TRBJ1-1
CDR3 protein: CAWSVRGGTEAFF

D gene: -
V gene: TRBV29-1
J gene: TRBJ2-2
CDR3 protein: CSAWGRSSGELFF

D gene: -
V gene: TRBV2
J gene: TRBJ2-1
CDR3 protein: CAGRRTGHEQFF

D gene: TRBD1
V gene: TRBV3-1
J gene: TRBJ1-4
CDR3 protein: CASSQGVAGQGPQGF

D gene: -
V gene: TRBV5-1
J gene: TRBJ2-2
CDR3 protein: CASSQRFPGELFF